The 2 T cell receptor beta chains in this list originate from one sample, sequenced in a study of beta chain features in type 1 diabetes (dated by TCRdb to 2016 to 2019). The full study reports these points: Type 1 diabetes patients showed a moderate but significant shortening of TCRB CDR3 length in all four CD4+ subsets.

Their antigens remain unidentified. The protocol used for the library was the immunoSEQ multiplex PCR assay. All of the isolated RNA was reverse transcribed with the High Capacity cDNA Reverse Transcription Kit, so expressed TCRB transcripts were sequenced. The table comes from immuneACCESS by way of TCRdb, which keeps in-frame sequences with V and J called. Part of the clones is missing from these tables; in studies checked, under half for an unresolved V gene and the rest for unknown reasons. For this sample the table gives about 650,000 clones, of which 9.5% to 15% were detected only once. The ten largest clones take up roughly 0.12% of the sample. The source material was naive CD4+ T cells from blood. In the paper's terms, the cell subset or site label means: true naive CD4+ T cells. These receptors all stem from a man under 40 with type 1 diabetes.

This chain uses TRBV7-9 with TRBJ2-1; TRBD2 matches 12 bases. The CDR3 extends over 17 amino acids. Trimming took 4 bases from V and 5 from J; bases not matched to a gene: 9. Germline CDR1 is SEHNR and CDR2 is FQNEAQ (reference sequence). The CDR3 region is CASSSFKRLAGDNEQFF. The DNA for the CDR3 is TGTGCCAGCAGCTCATTTAAGCGACTAGCGGGAGACAATGAGCAGTTCTTC. The full variable domain, in which reference TRBV7-9 and TRBJ2-1 provide the parts outside the CDR3, is DTGVSQNPRHKITKRGQNVTFRCDPISEHNRLYWYRQTLGQGPEFLTYFQNEAQLEKSRLLSDRFSAERPKGSFSTLEIQRTEQGDSAMYLCASSSFKRLAGDNEQFFGPGTRLTVL.

This clone was seen a handful of times. This chain connects TRBV28 to TRBJ1-4, with D unclear. V lost 5 bases to trimming and J lost 8 bases, with 21 bases between them. This CDR3 comprises 16 residues. Germline CDR1 is MDHEN and CDR2 is SYDVKM. CDR3 residues: CASSLTPGPRGEKLFF. CDR3 nucleotide sequence: TGTGCCAGCAGTCTTACCCCCGGGCCCCGAGGGGAAAAACTGTTTTTT.